The 5 T cell receptor beta chains presented below share a single source sample, sequenced in a study of blood T cell repertoires in COVID-19. Only in-frame clones appear in the TCRdb table, and some are missing; sequencing was by immunoSEQ multiplex PCR. The repertoire consists of about 400,000 clones, with approximately 84% occurring once and the leading ten covering 2.5% to 3%. Specimen: PBMCs or T cells enriched from blood (not recorded which). These receptors all stem from a woman in her twenties or thirties who had recovered from COVID-19.

This chain links TRBV5-1 with TRBJ2-7; no reliable D call. V lost 0 bases, J lost 6 bases, and 16 bases lay in between. CDR1 is SGHRS and CDR2 is YFSETQ in the germline V gene. This CDR3 has 15 residues. CDR3 amino acids: CASSLASGQSSEQYF. CDR3 nucleotide sequence: TGCGCCAGCAGCTTGGCCTCTGGGCAGAGTAGCGAGCAGTACTTC.

Written as DNA, the CDR3 is TGTGCCACCAGTGATTCTCTTTCCCGGGAAGCTTTCTTT. It yields the protein CATSDSLSREAFF. The chain recombines TRBV24-1 with TRBJ1-1; D uncertain. Germline CDR1 KGHDR, CDR2 SFDVKD. Trimming removed 2 bases from V and 8 bases from J, with 11 bases in between. CDR3 size: 13 residues.

The rearrangement joins TRBV5-6 to TRBJ2-1; 9 bases match TRBD2. V was pared by 0 bases and J by 9 bases, with 7 bases of the junction left unmatched. This CDR3 is built from 15 residues. CDR1 SGHDT and CDR2 YYEEEE come from the germline V gene. For the CDR3, the DNA is TGTGCCAGCAGCTTGGGACTAGCGGAAGTAGGTGAGCAGTTCTTC. This codes for CASSLGLAEVGEQFF.

The V gene is TRBV28, the J gene TRBJ2-7, with 11 bases lining up with TRBD1. This CDR3 is built from 17 residues. The germline V gene has CDR1 MDHEN and CDR2 SYDVKM. V lost 8 bases to trimming and J lost 6 bases; unmatched junction nucleotides: 18. CDR3 residues: CASPPSGRGQGVGEQYF. The CDR3 bases are TGTGCCAGCCCTCCATCGGGTAGGGGACAGGGGGTTGGCGAGCAGTACTTC.

This chain connects TRBV19 to TRBJ1-2; D perhaps matches TRBD1 (5 bases). V was trimmed by 7 bases and J by 2 bases, leaving 26 bases between them. The CDR3 loop spans 18 amino acids. Per germline, CDR1 LNHDA and CDR2 SQIVND (reference sequence). Here the CDR3 DNA reads TGTGCCAGTACCGACCAAATGGGGTATAAAAGGGGAAACTATGGCTACACCTTC. This sequence encodes CASTDQMGYKRGNYGYTF.